These 7 T cell receptor beta chains were all obtained from the same sample, sequenced in a study of blood T cell repertoires in COVID-19 (dated by TCRdb to the early 2020s). Library method: the immunoSEQ multiplex PCR assay. The table was pulled from immuneACCESS by TCRdb, which kept in-frame rearrangements only. Such tables lose some clones; where checked, under half of the loss comes from unresolved V genes, and the rest has no known cause. The sample table contains some 170,000 clones; only one count was recorded for about 87% of them. Of the sample, 1.6% is held by the ten largest clones. Specimen: peripheral blood. The receptors were sampled from a woman aged 50 to 65 with acute or convalescent COVID-19.

The V and J genes are TRBV18 and TRBJ1-2; tentatively, D is TRBD1 (5 bases). CDR3 size: 16 residues. Germline-derived CDR1 and CDR2 are KGHSH and LQKENI. The V gene lost 6 bases and the J gene lost 2 bases, with 19 bases spanning the gap. CDR3 in amino acids: CASSRTRGTANYGYTF. CDR3 nucleotide sequence: TGTGCCAGCTCCCGGACTCGGGGGACGGCAAACTATGGCTACACCTTC. The whole variable domain, filled in from reference TRBV18 and TRBJ1-2, reads NAGVMQNPRHLVRRRGQEARLRCSPMKGHSHVYWYRQLPEEGLKFMVYLQKENIIDESGMPKERFSAEFPKEGPSILRIQQVVRGDSAAYFCASSRTRGTANYGYTFGSGTRLTVV.

This clone was detected only a few times. The chain combines TRBV5-1 with TRBJ2-7; TRBD1 might be the D (6 bases). CDR3 length: 15 amino acids. CDR1 is SGHRS, CDR2 YFSETQ, per germline. V dropped 5 bases and J dropped 0 bases, with 15 bases sitting between them. This CDR3 is CASRRTEVGSYEQYF. CDR3 DNA sequence: TGCGCCAGCAGGAGGACAGAAGTTGGCTCCTACGAGCAGTACTTC.

This sequence joins TRBV6-5 and TRBJ1-6; TRBD1 aligns across 10 bases. The J segment lost 9 bases and the V segment lost 6 bases, leaving 2 bases of the junction unmatched. There are 13 residues in the CDR3. Germline CDR1 reads MNHEY; CDR2 reads SVGAGI. The CDR3 region is CASRGTGASPLHF. The CDR3 DNA follows: TGTGCCAGCAGGGGGACAGGGGCTTCACCCCTCCACTTT.

This CDR3 reads CASLPGGWRTNEKLFF. The CDR3 DNA reads TGTGCCAGCCTTCCGGGTGGGTGGAGGACTAATGAAAAACTGTTTTTT. The chain uses TRBV2 and TRBJ1-4; D gene ambiguous. CDR1 is SNHLY, CDR2 FYNNEI, per germline. The V and J ends lost 8 bases and 2 bases respectively, with 18 bases between them. The CDR3 is 16 residues long.

The CDR3 DNA is TGTGCCAGCAGCCGAGGCACAGATACGCAGTATTTT. Protein sequence: CASSRGTDTQYF. The V call is TRBV7-9, the J call TRBJ2-3, with D uncertain. The CDR3 length is 12 residues. Trimming removed 5 bases from V and 1 base from J, with 4 bases in between. The germline V gene has CDR1 SEHNR and CDR2 FQNEAQ (reference sequence). Combining the CDR3 with reference TRBV7-9 and TRBJ2-3 gives the whole variable domain DTGVSQNPRHKITKRGQNVTFRCDPISEHNRLYWYRQTLGQGPEFLTYFQNEAQLEKSRLLSDRFSAERPKGSFSTLEIQRTEQGDSAMYLCASSRGTDTQYFGPGTRLTVL.

This chain uses TRBV5-1 with TRBJ1-3; TRBD1 is a possible D gene (6 bases). Germline CDR1 reads SGHRS; CDR2 reads YFSETQ. V was shortened by 4 bases and J by 3 bases, with 20 bases between the two germline ends. The CDR3 spans 17 residues. CDR3 sequence: CASSPWGGPNGGNTIYF. CDR3 nucleotide sequence: TGCGCCAGCAGCCCCTGGGGGGGGCCTAATGGTGGAAACACCATATATTTT.

CDR3 residues: CASSELGGGGPTDTQYF. The CDR3 DNA reads as TGTGCCAGCAGTGAATTAGGAGGGGGCGGCCCGACAGATACGCAGTATTTT. The chain uses TRBV25-1 and TRBJ2-3; maybe TRBD1 (7 bases). The germline gives CDR1 MGHDK, CDR2 SYGVNS. The V end was cut by 1 base, the J end by 3 bases, with 17 bases between. The CDR3 sequence is 17 residues long.